These 30 T cell receptor beta chains share one sample of origin, sequenced in a study of T cell responses to AZD1222 COVID-19 vaccine. TCRdb's copy holds only in-frame clones and misses some; the assay was immunoSEQ multiplex PCR. The table has over 120,000 clones, 93% seen once; the top ten hold over 4%. Sequencing was performed on peripheral blood, taken on day 0 of AZD1222 vaccination. The receptors shown here come from an adult in good health.

The V gene is TRBV2, the J gene TRBJ1-4, with 7 bases identical to TRBD1. This CDR3 has 14 amino acids. Germline CDR1 reads SNHLY; CDR2 reads FYNNEI. The V and J ends lost 6 bases and 5 bases, in that order; junction bases with no gene match: 6. As DNA, the CDR3 is TGTGCCAGCAGGCCCGGGACAGAGAATGAAAAACTGTTTTTT. This translates into CASRPGTENEKLFF. The whole variable domain, remainder taken from reference TRBV2 and TRBJ1-4, is EPEVTQTPSHQVTQMGQEVILRCVPISNHLYFYWYRQILGQKVEFLVSFYNNEISEKSEIFDDQFSVERPDGSNFTLKIRSTKLEDSAMYFCASRPGTENEKLFFGSGTQLSVL.

The chain uses TRBV29-1 and TRBJ1-2; D is unclear. V dropped 3 bases and J dropped 5 bases, with 13 bases sitting between them. The CDR3 has 13 amino acids. In germline, CDR1 is SQVTM, CDR2 ANQGSEA. The CDR3 here is CSVETWAAYGYTF. CDR3 sequence (DNA): TGCAGCGTTGAGACTTGGGCAGCTTATGGCTACACCTTC.

J is TRBJ2-5 and V is TRBV9; 7 bases are shared with TRBD1. Germline V gene lookup returns CDR1 SGDLS and CDR2 YYNGEE. The length of the CDR3 is 14 residues. J lost 6 bases, V lost 0 bases, and 5 bases had no gene match. In DNA, the CDR3 is TGTGCCAGCAGCGTAGCGACAGGGTGGCAGACCCAGTACTTC. This sequence encodes CASSVATGWQTQYF.

This clone was seen only once. This chain connects TRBV5-1 to TRBJ1-2; 10 positions agree with TRBD1. The CDR3 spans 16 residues. Germline V gene sequence: CDR1 SGHRS, CDR2 YFSETQ. With V trimmed by 0 bases and J by 4 bases, 6 bases remained unmatched. The CDR3 DNA reads TGCGCCAGCAGCTTGGGGGACAGGGGCGTAGGCTATGGCTACACCTTC. It translates to CASSLGDRGVGYGYTF.

The rearrangement joins TRBV5-1 to TRBJ2-2, with TRBD2 matching 11 bases. J was trimmed by 6 bases and V by 0 bases; bases with no gene match: 7. The CDR3 is 17 amino acids. In germline, CDR1 is SGHRS, CDR2 YFSETQ. This CDR3 is CASSLAGSGRASGELFF. Written as DNA, the CDR3 is TGCGCCAGCAGCTTGGCAGGTAGCGGGAGGGCCTCCGGGGAGCTGTTTTTT.

This chain links TRBV4-1 with TRBJ2-7; D is unclear. Germline lookup yields CDR1 MGHRA and CDR2 YSYEKL. This CDR3 contains 14 residues. With 2 bases removed from V and 0 bases from J, the gap between germline ends came to 8 bases. In nucleotides, the CDR3 is TGCGCCAGCAGCCAATATGGTAGCTCCTACGAGCAGTACTTC. Translation gives CASSQYGSSYEQYF.

The J gene is TRBJ1-4, the V gene TRBV30; 7 bases line up with TRBD1. The CDR3 loop spans 12 amino acids. After removal of 3 bases from V and 8 bases from J, the junction contained 3 bases not matched to a gene. Germline lookup yields CDR1 GTSNPN and CDR2 SVGIG (reference sequence). CDR3 DNA sequence: TGTGCCTGGAGCCCAGGGGGGGAAAAACTGTTTTTT. Amino acids: CAWSPGGEKLFF.

J is TRBJ2-1 and V is TRBV4-2; 10 positions match TRBD2. This CDR3 region has 16 residues. Germline lookup yields CDR1 LGHNA and CDR2 YNFKEQ. Trimming took 4 bases from V and 7 from J; bases not matched to a gene: 10. The CDR3 protein is CASSPEGLAPQNEQFF. The CDR3 DNA is TGTGCCAGCAGCCCAGAGGGACTAGCGCCACAAAATGAGCAGTTCTTC.

This chain joins TRBV6-1 and TRBJ2-4, with a weak D call TRBD2 (6 bases). The CDR3 extends over 13 amino acids. Between the trimmed V and J ends, which lost 5 bases and 9 bases, there was a span of 14 bases. From germline, CDR1 is MNHNS and CDR2 SASEGT. The CDR3 spells CASSPGTPGIQYF. DNA for the CDR3: TGTGCCAGCAGTCCGGGGACTCCGGGCATTCAGTACTTC.

The J gene is TRBJ2-7, the V gene TRBV3-1 (or the pseudogene TRBV3-2); 9 nucleotides line up with TRBD1. V shed 0 bases and J 6 bases; nucleotides not matched to a gene: 9. CDR1 LGHDT and CDR2 YNNKEL come from the germline V gene (reference sequence). CDR3 length: 16 residues. CDR3 bases: TGTGCCAGCAGCCAAGATACAGGGACAGGGCAAACCGAGCAGTACTTC. It yields the protein CASSQDTGTGQTEQYF.

The chain uses TRBV4-2 and TRBJ1-1; D gene ambiguous. The CDR3 totals 14 residues. The germline V gene encodes CDR1 LGHNA and CDR2 YNFKEQ. The germline V and J ends were trimmed by 1 base and 4 bases, with 10 bases remaining between them. This CDR3 is CASSQVGRVTEAFF. The CDR3 region has the DNA TGTGCCAGCAGCCAAGTGGGCCGCGTCACTGAAGCTTTCTTT.

The chain employs TRBV7-9 and TRBJ2-3; TRBD2 might be the D (6 bases). CDR3 length: 15 residues. V was clipped by 7 bases and J by 1 base, with 15 bases between them. From germline, CDR1 is SEHNR and CDR2 FQNEAQ (reference sequence). The CDR3 DNA reads as TGTGCCAGCACCCCAGTAAGCGGGCGCACAGATACGCAGTATTTT. Translated, it gives CASTPVSGRTDTQYF.

V is TRBV7-8 and J is TRBJ2-3; no clear D. The V gene lost 3 bases and the J gene lost 2 bases, with 9 bases spanning the gap. Germline-derived CDR1 and CDR2 are SGHVS and FQNEAQ. The CDR3 spans 14 residues. As DNA, the CDR3 is TGTGCCAGCAGCTTCGGCCATAACACAGATACGCAGTATTTT. It yields the protein CASSFGHNTDTQYF.

The chain links TRBV5-1 to TRBJ2-1; 8 nucleotides match TRBD2. The CDR3 has 17 residues. Germline V CDR1 and CDR2: SGHRS, YFSETQ. V was pared by 0 bases and J by 5 bases, with 10 bases of the junction left unmatched. The CDR3 sequence: CASSLGAGLGGHNEQFF. CDR3 in DNA: TGCGCCAGCAGCTTGGGTGCGGGACTAGGCGGCCACAATGAGCAGTTCTTC.

The chain is built from TRBV9 and TRBJ2-1; 9 bases fit TRBD2. Germline CDR1 reads SGDLS; CDR2 reads YYNGEE. J gave up 6 bases and V 4 bases, and 5 bases lay outside the gene matches. The CDR3 has 14 residues. CDR3 residues: CASSPWTSANEQFF. Written as DNA, the CDR3 is TGTGCCAGCAGCCCCTGGACTAGCGCCAATGAGCAGTTCTTC.

The chain carries TRBV11-2 and TRBJ1-4, with 7 bases lining up with TRBD1. V lost 0 bases and J lost 4; bases outside the gene matches: 8. Germline assignment: CDR1 SGHAT and CDR2 FQNNGV. This CDR3 comprises 17 residues. As DNA, the CDR3 is TGTGCCAGCAGCTTAGAGGGACAGTCTTCCGGTAATGAAAAACTGTTTTTT. Its protein is CASSLEGQSSGNEKLFF.

The rearrangement links TRBV3-1 (or the pseudogene TRBV3-2) to TRBJ2-2; the match to TRBD2 covers 9 bases. Germline CDR1 reads LGHDT; CDR2 reads YNNKEL (reference sequence). CDR3 length: 15 amino acids. J gave up 7 bases and V 0 bases, and 3 bases lay outside the gene matches. CDR3 residues: CASSQDPTSGGELFF. CDR3 nucleotide sequence: TGTGCCAGCAGCCAAGATCCGACTAGCGGCGGGGAGCTGTTTTTT.

The chain joins TRBV5-1 to TRBJ1-2; D not certain. The CDR3 has 13 amino acids. Trimming stripped 3 bases from V and 3 bases from J, with 9 bases between. Looked up from germline, CDR1 is SGHRS and CDR2 is YFSETQ. CDR3 coding DNA: TGCGCCAGCAGCTATGACGGTGACTATGGCTACACCTTC. Amino acid sequence: CASSYDGDYGYTF. Complete variable domain (other parts from reference TRBV5-1 and TRBJ1-2): KAGVTQTPRYLIKTRGQQVTLSCSPISGHRSVSWYQQTPGQGLQFLFEYFSETQRNKGNFPGRFSGRQFSNSRSEMNVSTLELGDSALYLCASSYDGDYGYTFGSGTRLTVV.

This chain joins TRBV4-1 and TRBJ2-3; possible D gene TRBD2, 7 bases. Trimming stripped 4 bases from V and 1 base from J, with 15 bases between. CDR3 length: 16 residues. CDR1 and CDR2 from the germline V gene are MGHRA and YSYEKL. The CDR3, as DNA: TGCGCCAGCAGCCCAGACGGGGGGCAGGGCACAGATACGCAGTATTTT. Its protein product is CASSPDGGQGTDTQYF.

Only a few counts were recorded for this clone. The chain has TRBV6-1 and TRBJ1-5; no definite D call. V gave up 0 bases and J gave up 1 base, with 10 bases separating them. The CDR3 consists of 16 residues. CDR1 and CDR2 (germline): MNHNS, SASEGT. The DNA of the CDR3 is TGTGCCAGCAGTGAAGCGGGCCCCAGGAGCAATCAGCCCCAGCATTTT. Amino acids: CASSEAGPRSNQPQHF.

The rearrangement joins TRBV6-1 to TRBJ1-5; D is unresolved. CDR3 length equals 15 residues. The germline V gene encodes CDR1 MNHNS and CDR2 SASEGT. The ends were cut back, 1 base at V and 3 bases at J, with 10 bases in the middle. In nucleotides, the CDR3 is TGTGCCAGCAGTGAAGGGGATACCCTCAATCAGCCCCAGCATTTT. It translates to CASSEGDTLNQPQHF.

The chain employs TRBV29-1 and TRBJ1-2; the D is unclear. The germline CDR1 and CDR2 sequences are SQVTM and ANQGSEA. This CDR3 contains 14 residues. The V end lost 6 bases, the J end lost 1 base, and 15 bases lay between the germline ends. The CDR3 nucleotides are TGCAGCGTCGATTCCAAGGGTTTTAACTATGGCTACACCTTC. Encoded protein: CSVDSKGFNYGYTF.

The chain employs TRBV20-1 and TRBJ2-7, with a tentative D call TRBD1 (6 bases). V was trimmed by 5 bases and J by 5 bases, leaving 10 bases between them. Germline V gene data show CDR1 as DFQATT and CDR2 as SNEGSKA (reference sequence). This CDR3 spans 11 amino acids. In nucleotides, the CDR3 is TGCAGTGCTGATCAGGGGAACGAGCAGTACTTC. Protein product: CSADQGNEQYF.

This clone was recorded only once. This chain joins TRBV5-1 and TRBJ1-6; D possibly corresponds to TRBD1 (6 bases). Between the trimmed V and J ends, which lost 4 bases and 9 bases, there was a span of 17 bases. This CDR3 has 15 residues. Germline V gene data show CDR1 as SGHRS and CDR2 as YFSETQ. The CDR3 loop is CASSTSGEDTSPLHF. The CDR3 nucleotides are TGCGCCAGCAGCACGTCAGGGGAAGATACTTCACCCCTCCACTTT.

This rearrangement joins TRBV14 to TRBJ2-4, with a possible D match to TRBD2 (5 bases). The V gene's germline CDR1 is SGHDN and CDR2 FVKESK. The CDR3 covers 15 residues. V dropped 4 bases and J dropped 4 bases, with 14 bases sitting between them. For the CDR3, the DNA is TGTGCCAGCAGCCGGCTTGCGGGCGCGAAAAACATTCAGTACTTC. Protein sequence: CASSRLAGAKNIQYF.

This sequence joins TRBV2 and TRBJ1-2; the match to TRBD1 covers 7 bases. The length of the CDR3 is 16 residues. Germline trimming cut 4 bases from V and 4 bases from J; bases unmatched to any gene: 12. Per germline, CDR1 SNHLY and CDR2 FYNNEI. The CDR3 here is CASSGGPTGEGYGYTF. The CDR3 DNA sequence: TGTGCCAGCAGTGGTGGGCCTACAGGGGAAGGCTATGGCTACACCTTC.

Points on this clone: Other DNA sequences in the sample encode the same CDR3. J is TRBJ2-1 and V is TRBV5-4, with 7 bases identical to TRBD2. Germline CDR1 and CDR2: SGHNT and YYREEE (reference sequence). J gave up 7 bases and V 2 bases, and 3 bases lay outside the gene matches. The CDR3 consists of 13 residues. The CDR3 protein is CASSLRGGNEQFF. In nucleotides, the CDR3 is TGTGCCAGCAGCTTACGGGGAGGGAATGAGCAGTTCTTC.

The chain has TRBV6-2 or TRBV6-3 and TRBJ2-1, with a tentative D call TRBD1 (7 bases). Looked up from germline, CDR1 is MNHEY and CDR2 is SVGEGT. V shed 4 bases and J shed 9 bases, with 19 bases lying between them. The CDR3 extends over 15 amino acids. CDR3 nucleotide sequence: TGTGCCAGCAGTTTACGACAGGGAGGTGAGAGTGAGCAGTTCTTC. This sequence encodes CASSLRQGGESEQFF.

CDR3 residues: CASSLTPRVEQFF. DNA for the CDR3: TGTGCCAGCAGCCTGACACCCCGGGTTGAGCAGTTCTTC. The chain employs TRBV3-1 (or the pseudogene TRBV3-2) and TRBJ2-1; no clear D gene. Deletions cut 4 bases from V and 9 bases from J, with 13 bases between. Germline assignment: CDR1 LGHDT and CDR2 YNNKEL (reference sequence). This CDR3 is 13 amino acids long.

This clone has just a few counts. The chain uses TRBV2 and TRBJ1-5; D is possibly TRBD1 (6 bases). The CDR3 spans 15 residues. The germline CDR1 and CDR2 sequences are SNHLY and FYNNEI. The germline V and J ends were trimmed by 3 bases and 0 bases, with 9 bases remaining between them. CDR3 in amino acids: CASSDGQFSNQPQHF. CDR3 sequence (DNA): TGTGCCAGCAGTGACGGACAGTTTAGCAATCAGCCCCAGCATTTT.